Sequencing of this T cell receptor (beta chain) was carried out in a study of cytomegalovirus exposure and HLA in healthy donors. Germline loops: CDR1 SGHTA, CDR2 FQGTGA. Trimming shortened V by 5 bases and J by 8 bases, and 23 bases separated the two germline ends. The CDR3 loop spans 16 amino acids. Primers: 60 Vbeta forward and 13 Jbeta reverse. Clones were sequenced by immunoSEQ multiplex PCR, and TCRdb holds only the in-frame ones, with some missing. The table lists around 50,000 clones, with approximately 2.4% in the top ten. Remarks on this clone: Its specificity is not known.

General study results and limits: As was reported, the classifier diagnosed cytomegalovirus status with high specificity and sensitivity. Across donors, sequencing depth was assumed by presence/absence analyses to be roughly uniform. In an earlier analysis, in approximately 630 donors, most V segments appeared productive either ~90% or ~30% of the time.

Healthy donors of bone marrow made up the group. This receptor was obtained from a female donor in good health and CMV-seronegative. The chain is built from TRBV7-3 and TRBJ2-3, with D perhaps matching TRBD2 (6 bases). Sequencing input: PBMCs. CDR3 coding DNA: TGTGCCAGCAGCCCCCGGGGACCACTAAAGGAGGGTACGCAGTATTTT. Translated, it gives CASSPRGPLKEGTQYF.